The rows below give T cell receptor beta chains drawn from one sample of a study of blood T cell repertoires in COVID-19. TCRdb's table, derived via immunoSEQ multiplex PCR, lists solely in-frame clones and lacks some. The sample includes about 240,000 clones, 85% to 90% of them seen just once. Sequencing was done on a sample of peripheral blood. The receptors derive from a man aged 55 to 70 with acute or convalescent COVID-19. Both conserved end residues are part of each CDR3. Fields, in order: D gene, V gene, clone size, CDR3 protein. A D gene is named only where the DNA matches it firmly. Size is stated for part of the rows, as once, few or many counts, or as a class when the clone is expanded.

. TRBV29-1 . CSVAGEETQYF
. TRBV28 . CASSSSNTEAFF
TRBD1 TRBV28 . CASSPPGTGAWEQYF
. TRBV6-6 . CASLFRRVTEAFF
TRBD2 TRBV28 . CASSLLLAGETDTQYF
TRBD1 TRBV19 few CATFRGQGAIGGYTF
. TRBV9 . CASSARGGDSGNTIYF
. TRBV27 . CASTPAGYGYEQYF
. TRBV19 . CATSYDNSGNTIYF
TRBD2 TRBV27 . CASSWRGTGLAGNNEQFF
. TRBV6-5 many CASSRPATGIYGYTF
. TRBV7-9 . CASSFSKSPEQYF
TRBD1 TRBV7-2 . CASSSTGGAGPRWYF
TRBD2 TRBV6-2/TRBV6-3 . CASSSGLAANEQFF
. TRBV5-1 . CASSLALESYEQYF
TRBD2 TRBV14 . CASSQETVLAGNVYNEQFF
. TRBV29-1 . CSVEDLPVSSYNEQFF
. TRBV7-2 . CASSRGLSSYNEQFF
. TRBV19 . CASRPTADYGYTF
TRBD1 TRBV4-1 . CASSRVRTGGRNTEAFF
. TRBV28 . CASSTPGERMTRGTQYF
. TRBV3-1/TRBV3-2 . CASSQSPEVWRNIQYF
. TRBV11-1 . CASSLDVSVNTEAFF
. TRBV30 . CAWSRRGTDTQYF
. TRBV5-1 . CASSPDQGSGNTIYF
. TRBV12-3/TRBV12-4 . CASSWQGYEQYF
. TRBV28 . CASSSGAGVYGYTF
TRBD1 TRBV6-5 . CASSLPTPTGGTEAFF
. TRBV21-1 once CASSTGQGNEQFF
TRBD2 TRBV6-1 . CASSEALRASGMVETQYF
. TRBV7-9 . CASSGRSYEQYF
TRBD1 TRBV5-1 . CASSPGQGVYNEQFF
TRBD2 TRBV28 . CASSALAEAYNEQFF
. TRBV7-9 . CASSFRERRREQFF
TRBD1 TRBV9 . CASSVRGDRDSYEQYF
. TRBV6-1 . CASSVRGPVAFTDTQYF
. TRBV18 . CASSLRSTEAFF
. TRBV6-5 . CASSYSIQYSYEQYF
. TRBV15 . CATSRDGKTSTDTQYF
. TRBV10-3 many CAISIEEGANTGELFF
TRBD1 TRBV29-1 . CSGGQGSGNTEAFF
TRBD2 TRBV5-6 . CASSLGGRAQNIQYF
. TRBV19 once CASSMPRNYGYTF
. TRBV7-2 once CASSLDYSYNEQFF
TRBD1 TRBV19 few CASSLGQGFYSNQPQHF
. TRBV10-3 once CAIRKTEYNEQFF
TRBD1 TRBV24-1 . CATSDPGQGADQPQHF
. TRBV4-1 few CASSPREGIGEKLFF